This is a list of T cell receptor beta chains from one sample in a study of blood T cell repertoires in COVID-19. The data were produced by immunoSEQ multiplex PCR, yet TCRdb's version contains in-frame clones alone and is incomplete. The sample holds some 68,000 clones; less than 95% are singletons and the top ten take 0.4% to 0.55%. The specimen was peripheral blood. The receptors were gathered from a man aged 50-59 years with COVID-19, enrolled during active disease. Both conserved end residues are part of each CDR3. The order of the fields is CDR3 protein, CDR3 DNA, clone size, V gene, D gene, J gene. D genes are given only for firm matches. Not every row has a clone size; where given, it reads once, few, many or a size class.

CDR3aa: CACQAVSSYNEQFF
CDR3nt: TGTGCCTGCCAAGCGGTTAGCTCCTACAATGAGCAGTTCTTC
abundance: NA
v_gene: TRBV30
d_gene: NA
j_gene: TRBJ2-1

CDR3aa: CASSRSSGGNTGELFF
CDR3nt: TGCGCCAGCAGCCGGTCGAGCGGGGGTAACACCGGGGAGCTGTTTTTT
abundance: NA
v_gene: TRBV4-1
d_gene: TRBD2
j_gene: TRBJ2-2

CDR3aa: CSVKREGLYNEQFF
CDR3nt: TGCAGCGTTAAGCGGGAGGGACTCTACAATGAGCAGTTCTTC
abundance: NA
v_gene: TRBV29-1
d_gene: TRBD2
j_gene: TRBJ2-1

CDR3aa: CASSYIGQTNEKLFF
CDR3nt: TGTGCCAGCAGTTACATTGGACAAACTAATGAAAAACTGTTTTTT
abundance: NA
v_gene: TRBV6-6
d_gene: NA
j_gene: TRBJ1-4

CDR3aa: CASTLTGTTEAFF
CDR3nt: TGTGCCAGCACCCTGACAGGGACAACTGAAGCTTTCTTT
abundance: NA
v_gene: TRBV11-2
d_gene: TRBD1
j_gene: TRBJ1-1

CDR3aa: CASSEGLAGVHHF
CDR3nt: TGTGCCAGCAGTGAGGGACTAGCGGGAGTTCACCACTTC
abundance: few
v_gene: TRBV2
d_gene: TRBD2
j_gene: TRBJ2-7

CDR3aa: CASSLVFAGSPLDTQYF
CDR3nt: TGTGCCAGCAGCTTAGTTTTTGCGGGATCTCCCTTAGATACGCAGTATTTT
abundance: NA
v_gene: TRBV7-8
d_gene: NA
j_gene: TRBJ2-3

CDR3aa: CASSIDVAEGNEQFF
CDR3nt: TGTGCCAGTAGTATAGACGTAGCGGAGGGGAATGAGCAGTTCTTC
abundance: NA
v_gene: TRBV19
d_gene: NA
j_gene: TRBJ2-1

CDR3aa: CATSIGQEGYNEQFF
CDR3nt: TGTGCCACCAGCATTGGACAGGAAGGTTACAATGAGCAGTTCTTC
abundance: NA
v_gene: TRBV15
d_gene: TRBD1
j_gene: TRBJ2-1

CDR3aa: CASSLSTDTQYF
CDR3nt: TGTGCCAGCAGCTTATCGACAGATACGCAGTATTTT
abundance: NA
v_gene: TRBV7-9
d_gene: NA
j_gene: TRBJ2-3